The 13 T cell receptor beta chains given below trace back to one sample, sequenced in a study of graft-versus-host responses after intestinal transplantation. The antigens of these receptors remain unknown. Repertoires were generated with immunoSEQ multiplex PCR, while TCRdb's copy carries only in-frame clones and drops some. The sample has about 70,000 clones; about 90% are singletons. The sample here was unstimulated CD8+ T cells sorted from spleen or lymph node cells, taken before transplant. All receptors come from a human donor who was the organ donor for an intestinal transplant.

The chain is built from TRBV27 and TRBJ1-2; a weak D match, TRBD1 (5 bases). Trimming took off 3 bases at V and 8 bases at J, with 22 bases between the two ends. CDR3 length: 16 amino acids. The germline V gene encodes CDR1 MNHEY and CDR2 SMNVEV (reference sequence). The CDR3 coding sequence is TGTGCCAGCAGTTTGGCCTTTTCGGGGGTAGTGGGAGGCTACACCTTC. This sequence encodes CASSLAFSGVVGGYTF.

The rearrangement links TRBV27 to TRBJ2-1; 7 bases agree with TRBD2. Trimming took 2 bases from V and 0 from J; bases not matched to a gene: 10. In germline, CDR1 is MNHEY, CDR2 SMNVEV (reference sequence). The CDR3 runs 18 residues. The DNA of the CDR3 is TGTGCCAGCAGTTTACGACGGGGGGACCTTTACTCCTACAATGAGCAGTTCTTC. It is translated as CASSLRRGDLYSYNEQFF.

This clone was seen just once. V is TRBV6-6 and J is TRBJ1-2; 8 bases line up with TRBD1. This CDR3 has 15 amino acids. Germline V CDR1 and CDR2: MNHNY, SVGAGI (reference sequence). Trimming took 4 bases from V and 8 from J; bases not matched to a gene: 12. CDR3 nucleotides: TGTGCCAGCAGTTCAACCATCAGGGGGCCGCGAGGCTACACCTTC. Translating it yields CASSSTIRGPRGYTF.

The rearrangement links TRBV6-1 to TRBJ2-2; D not certain. V lost 0 bases and J lost 0, with 8 bases in between. The germline gives CDR1 MNHNS, CDR2 SASEGT. The CDR3 is 16 amino acids. The CDR3 spells CASSEARRTNTGELFF. The CDR3 DNA follows: TGTGCCAGCAGTGAAGCTCGTAGAACGAACACCGGGGAGCTGTTTTTT.

The chain has TRBV9 and TRBJ1-6; D is perhaps TRBD1 (6 bases). The CDR3 length is 15 residues. V shed 3 bases and J shed 6 bases, with 13 bases lying between them. CDR1 and CDR2 (germline): SGDLS, YYNGEE. The CDR3 protein is CASSAGQRLNSPLHF. DNA for the CDR3: TGTGCCAGCAGCGCCGGACAGAGGCTTAATTCACCCCTCCACTTT.

This chain connects TRBV9 to TRBJ2-1, with 8 nucleotides matching TRBD1. CDR1 is SGDLS and CDR2 is YYNGEE in the germline V gene. The junction had 8 bases not matched to a gene; V was cut back by 0 bases and J by 3 bases. The CDR3 contains 17 residues. Written as DNA, the CDR3 is TGTGCCAGCAGCGTAGACCTGACAGGGGTGGGCTACAATGAGCAGTTCTTC. Its protein is CASSVDLTGVGYNEQFF.

The CDR3 sequence: CASSERTSGGGDTQYF. The CDR3 nucleotides read TGTGCCAGCAGTGAAAGGACTAGCGGGGGCGGGGATACGCAGTATTTT. The chain recombines TRBV2 with TRBJ2-3; 13 positions match TRBD2. Trimming removed 2 bases from V and 6 bases from J; junction bases left unmatched: 5. CDR1 SNHLY and CDR2 FYNNEI come from the germline V gene. The CDR3 contains 16 residues.

V and J are TRBV5-1 and TRBJ1-1; D call uncertain. V dropped 4 bases and J dropped 7 bases, with 14 bases sitting between them. This CDR3 has 13 residues. Germline-derived CDR1 and CDR2 are SGHRS and YFSETQ. The CDR3 region has the DNA TGCGCCAGCAGCGAAATGGGCCCATATGAAGCTTTCTTT. Its protein product is CASSEMGPYEAFF. The variable domain in full, completed from reference TRBV5-1 and TRBJ1-1, reads KAGVTQTPRYLIKTRGQQVTLSCSPISGHRSVSWYQQTPGQGLQFLFEYFSETQRNKGNFPGRFSGRQFSNSRSEMNVSTLELGDSALYLCASSEMGPYEAFFGQGTRLTVV.

The chain links TRBV5-8 to TRBJ2-1; D might be TRBD2 (5 bases). The CDR3 extends over 14 amino acids. Trimming cost V 3 bases and J 5 bases, with 12 bases left between them. Germline values: CDR1 SGHTS, CDR2 YDEGEE. As DNA, the CDR3 is TGTGCCAGCAGCTCTAGGACTGGGGACAATGAGCAGTTCTTC. It yields the protein CASSSRTGDNEQFF.

The chain is built from TRBV13 and TRBJ2-3; 7 positions match TRBD2. The length of the CDR3 is 17 residues. Germline-derived CDR1 and CDR2 are PRHDT and FYEKMQ (reference sequence). V shed 5 bases and J 1 base; nucleotides not matched to a gene: 12. The DNA for the CDR3 is TGTGCCAGCAGCATCGGACTAGGCGGGCGAGGCACAGATACGCAGTATTTT. Protein sequence: CASSIGLGGRGTDTQYF.

Turning to this clone: One end of the junction varies from germline; a read error may be responsible. The chain recombines TRBV7-7 with TRBJ2-5, with TRBD2 identical over 13 bases. Germline assignment: CDR1 SSHAT and CDR2 FNYEAQ (reference sequence). The CDR3 sequence is 16 residues long. The CDR3 region has the DNA TGTGCTAGCAGCTCGGGACTAGCGGGGCTCAAAGAGACCCAGTACTTC. It translates to CASSSGLAGLKETQYF.

The chain has TRBV19 and TRBJ1-5; D unclear. The CDR3 is 15 amino acids. The germline V and J ends were trimmed by 5 bases and 1 base, with 12 bases remaining between them. From germline, CDR1 is LNHDA and CDR2 SQIVND (reference sequence). The CDR3 nucleotides are TGTGCCAGTAGTTCGCGGCCGAGGAGCAATCAGCCCCAGCATTTT. This translates into CASSSRPRSNQPQHF.

This clone was counted once. This chain uses TRBV27 with TRBJ1-4; possibly TRBD1 for D (6 bases). CDR3 length: 16 residues. With 3 bases removed from V and 5 bases from J, the gap between germline ends came to 16 bases. The germline V gene has CDR1 MNHEY and CDR2 SMNVEV (reference sequence). The CDR3 DNA is TGTGCCAGCAGTTTGGGGGCAGGGCGAACGAATGAAAAACTGTTTTTT. Its translation is CASSLGAGRTNEKLFF.